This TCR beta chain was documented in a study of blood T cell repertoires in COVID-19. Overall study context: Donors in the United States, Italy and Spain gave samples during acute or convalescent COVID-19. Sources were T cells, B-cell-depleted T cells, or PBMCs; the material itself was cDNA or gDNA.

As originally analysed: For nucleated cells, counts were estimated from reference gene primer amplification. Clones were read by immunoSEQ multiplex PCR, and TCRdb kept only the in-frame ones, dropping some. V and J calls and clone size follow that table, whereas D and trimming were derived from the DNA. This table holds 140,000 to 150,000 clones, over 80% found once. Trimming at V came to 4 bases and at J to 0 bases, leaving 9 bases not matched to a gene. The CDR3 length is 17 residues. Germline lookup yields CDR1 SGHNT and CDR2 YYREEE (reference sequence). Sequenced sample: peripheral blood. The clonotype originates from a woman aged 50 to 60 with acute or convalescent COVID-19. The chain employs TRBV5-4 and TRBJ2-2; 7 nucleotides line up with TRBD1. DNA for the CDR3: TGTGCCAGCAGCCACCTACCCCAGGGGGCGAACACCGGGGAGCTGTTTTTT. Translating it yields CASSHLPQGANTGELFF.